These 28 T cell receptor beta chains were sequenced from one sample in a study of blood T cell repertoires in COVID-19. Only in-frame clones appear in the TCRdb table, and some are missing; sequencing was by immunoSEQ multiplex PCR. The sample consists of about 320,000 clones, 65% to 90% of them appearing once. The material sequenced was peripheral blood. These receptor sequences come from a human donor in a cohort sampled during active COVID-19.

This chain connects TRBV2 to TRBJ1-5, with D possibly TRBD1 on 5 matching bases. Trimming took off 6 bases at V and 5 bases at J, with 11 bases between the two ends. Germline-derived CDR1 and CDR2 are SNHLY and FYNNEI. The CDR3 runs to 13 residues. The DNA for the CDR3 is TGTGCCAGCAGGGGCAGGGACTATCAGCCCCAGCATTTT. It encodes CASRGRDYQPQHF.

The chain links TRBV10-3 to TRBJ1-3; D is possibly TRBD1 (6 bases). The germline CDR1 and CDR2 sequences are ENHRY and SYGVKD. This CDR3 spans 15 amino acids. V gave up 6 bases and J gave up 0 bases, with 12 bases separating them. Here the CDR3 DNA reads TGTGCCATCAGCCTTACAGGGAGCTCTGGAAACACCATATATTTT. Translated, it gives CAISLTGSSGNTIYF.

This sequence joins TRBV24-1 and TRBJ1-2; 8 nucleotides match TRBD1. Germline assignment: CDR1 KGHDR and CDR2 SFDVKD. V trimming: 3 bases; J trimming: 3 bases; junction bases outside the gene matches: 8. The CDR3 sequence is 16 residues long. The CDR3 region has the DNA TGTGCCACCAGTGATGGGCCAGGGGGCTTAGACTATGGCTACACCTTC. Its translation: CATSDGPGGLDYGYTF.

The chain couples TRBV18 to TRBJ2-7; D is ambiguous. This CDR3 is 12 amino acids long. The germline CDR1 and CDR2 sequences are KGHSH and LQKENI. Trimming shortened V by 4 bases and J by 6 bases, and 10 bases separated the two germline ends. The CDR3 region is CASSRSALEQYF. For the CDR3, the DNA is TGTGCCAGCTCACGCTCCGCGCTCGAGCAGTACTTC.

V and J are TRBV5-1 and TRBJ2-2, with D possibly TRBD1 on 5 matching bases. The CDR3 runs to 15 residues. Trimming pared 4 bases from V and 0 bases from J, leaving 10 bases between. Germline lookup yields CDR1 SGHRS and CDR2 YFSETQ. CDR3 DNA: TGCGCCAGCAGCCCCGGACACGCGAACACCGGGGAGCTGTTTTTT. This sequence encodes CASSPGHANTGELFF.

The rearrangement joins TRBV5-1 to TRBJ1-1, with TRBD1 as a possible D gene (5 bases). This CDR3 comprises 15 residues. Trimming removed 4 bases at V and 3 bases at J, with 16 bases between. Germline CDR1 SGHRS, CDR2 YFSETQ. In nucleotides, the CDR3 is TGCGCCAGCAGCCCATATGGAGGGGTGGACACTGAAGCTTTCTTT. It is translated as CASSPYGGVDTEAFF.

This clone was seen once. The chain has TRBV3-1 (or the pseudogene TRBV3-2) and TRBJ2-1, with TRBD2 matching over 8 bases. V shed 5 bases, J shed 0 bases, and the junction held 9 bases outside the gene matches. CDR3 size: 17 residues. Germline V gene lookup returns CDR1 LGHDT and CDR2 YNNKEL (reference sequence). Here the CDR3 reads CASSFGLALSSYNEQFF. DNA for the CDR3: TGTGCCAGCAGCTTCGGACTAGCCCTTTCCTCCTACAATGAGCAGTTCTTC.

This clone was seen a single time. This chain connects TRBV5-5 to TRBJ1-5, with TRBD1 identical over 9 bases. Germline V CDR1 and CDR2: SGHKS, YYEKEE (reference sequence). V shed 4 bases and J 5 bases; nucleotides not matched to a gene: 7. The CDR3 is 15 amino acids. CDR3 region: CASSRTGVLDQPQHF. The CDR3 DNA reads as TGTGCCAGCAGCCGGACAGGGGTTTTAGATCAGCCCCAGCATTTT.

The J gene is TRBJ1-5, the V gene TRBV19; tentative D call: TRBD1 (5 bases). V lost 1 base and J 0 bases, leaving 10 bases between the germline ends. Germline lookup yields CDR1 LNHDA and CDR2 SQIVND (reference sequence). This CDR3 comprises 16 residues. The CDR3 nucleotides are TGTGCCAGTAGTATAGGCACAGGTGCTAGCAATCAGCCCCAGCATTTT. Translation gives CASSIGTGASNQPQHF.

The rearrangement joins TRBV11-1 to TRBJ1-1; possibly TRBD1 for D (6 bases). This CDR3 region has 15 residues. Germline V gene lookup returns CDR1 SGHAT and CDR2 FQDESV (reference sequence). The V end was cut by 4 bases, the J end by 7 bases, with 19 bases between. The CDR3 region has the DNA TGTGCCAGCAGCTCGTCCCTGGGGCAGGGGCTTGAAGCTTTCTTT. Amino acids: CASSSSLGQGLEAFF.

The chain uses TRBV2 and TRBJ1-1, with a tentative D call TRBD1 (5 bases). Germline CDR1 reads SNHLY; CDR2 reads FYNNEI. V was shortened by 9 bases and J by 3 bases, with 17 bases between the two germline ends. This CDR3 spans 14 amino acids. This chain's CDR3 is CASLRGSGDTEAFF. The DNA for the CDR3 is TGTGCCAGTCTAAGGGGAAGCGGGGACACTGAAGCTTTCTTT.

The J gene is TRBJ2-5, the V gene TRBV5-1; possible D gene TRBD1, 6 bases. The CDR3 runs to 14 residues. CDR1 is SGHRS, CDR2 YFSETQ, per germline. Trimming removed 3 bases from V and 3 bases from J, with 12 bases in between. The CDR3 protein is CASSSAQGEETQYF. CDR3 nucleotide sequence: TGCGCCAGCAGCTCCGCACAGGGAGAAGAGACCCAGTACTTC.

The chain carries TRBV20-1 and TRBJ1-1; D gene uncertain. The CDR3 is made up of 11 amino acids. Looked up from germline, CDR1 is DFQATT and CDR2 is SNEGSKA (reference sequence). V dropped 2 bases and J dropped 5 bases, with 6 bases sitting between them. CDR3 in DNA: TGCAGTGCTAGAAAACAGACTGAAGCTTTCTTT. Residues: CSARKQTEAFF.

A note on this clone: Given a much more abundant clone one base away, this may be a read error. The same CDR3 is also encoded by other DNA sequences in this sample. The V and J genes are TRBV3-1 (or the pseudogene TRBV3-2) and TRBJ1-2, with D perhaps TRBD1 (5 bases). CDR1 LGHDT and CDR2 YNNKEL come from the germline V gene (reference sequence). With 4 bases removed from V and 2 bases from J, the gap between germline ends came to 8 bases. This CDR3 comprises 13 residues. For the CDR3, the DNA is TGTGCCAGCAGCCTGGGACTCAACTATGGCTACACCTTC. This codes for CASSLGLNYGYTF.

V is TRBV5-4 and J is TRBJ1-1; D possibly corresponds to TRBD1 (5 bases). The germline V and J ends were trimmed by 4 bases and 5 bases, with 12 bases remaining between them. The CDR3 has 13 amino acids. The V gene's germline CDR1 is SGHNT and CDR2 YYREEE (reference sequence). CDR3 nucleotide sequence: TGTGCCAGCAGCGACCCACAGGCTACTGAAGCTTTCTTT. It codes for CASSDPQATEAFF.

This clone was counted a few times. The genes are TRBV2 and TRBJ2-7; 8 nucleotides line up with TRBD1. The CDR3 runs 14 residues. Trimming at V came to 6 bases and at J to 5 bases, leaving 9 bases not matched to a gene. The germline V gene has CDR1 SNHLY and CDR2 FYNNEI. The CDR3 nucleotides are TGTGCCAGCAGCCGACAGGGGAGTAACGACGAGCAGTACTTC. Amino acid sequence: CASSRQGSNDEQYF.

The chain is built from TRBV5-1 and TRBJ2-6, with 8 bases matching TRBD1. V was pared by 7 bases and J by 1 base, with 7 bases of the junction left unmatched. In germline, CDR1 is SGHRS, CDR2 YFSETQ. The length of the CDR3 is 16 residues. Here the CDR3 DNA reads TGCGCCAGCGCGGACAGGGAAAGGTCTGGGGCCAACGTCCTGACTTTC. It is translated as CASADRERSGANVLTF.

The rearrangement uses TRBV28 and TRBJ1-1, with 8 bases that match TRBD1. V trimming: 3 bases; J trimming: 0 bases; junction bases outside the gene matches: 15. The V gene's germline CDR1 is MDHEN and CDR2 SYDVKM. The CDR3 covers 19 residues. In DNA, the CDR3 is TGTGCCAGCAGTTTCTGGTTTGACAGGGGAGTAGGGATGAACACTGAAGCTTTCTTT. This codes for CASSFWFDRGVGMNTEAFF.

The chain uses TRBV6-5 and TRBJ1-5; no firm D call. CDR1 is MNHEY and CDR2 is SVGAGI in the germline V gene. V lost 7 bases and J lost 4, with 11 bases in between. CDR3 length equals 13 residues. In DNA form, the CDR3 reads TGTGCCAGCACCGTACACGTAAATCAGCCCCAGCATTTT. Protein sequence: CASTVHVNQPQHF.

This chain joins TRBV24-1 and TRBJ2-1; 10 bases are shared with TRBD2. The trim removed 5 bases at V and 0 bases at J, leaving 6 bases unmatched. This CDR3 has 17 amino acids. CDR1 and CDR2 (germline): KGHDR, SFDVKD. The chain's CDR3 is CATSGPSGGSSYNEQFF. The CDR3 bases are TGTGCCACCAGTGGCCCTAGCGGGGGAAGCTCCTACAATGAGCAGTTCTTC.

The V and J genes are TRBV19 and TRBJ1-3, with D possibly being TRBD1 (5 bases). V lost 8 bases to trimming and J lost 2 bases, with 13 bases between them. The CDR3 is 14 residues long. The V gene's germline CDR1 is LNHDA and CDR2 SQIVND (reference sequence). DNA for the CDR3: TGTGCCAGTGGGCCACGGGGGGCTGGAAACACCATATATTTT. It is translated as CASGPRGAGNTIYF.

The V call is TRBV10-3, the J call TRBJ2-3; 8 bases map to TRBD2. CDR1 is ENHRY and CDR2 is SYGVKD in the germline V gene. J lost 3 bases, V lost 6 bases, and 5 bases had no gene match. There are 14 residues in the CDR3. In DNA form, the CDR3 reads TGTGCCATCAGGGCAGCGGGGGAAACAGATACGCAGTATTTT. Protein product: CAIRAAGETDTQYF.

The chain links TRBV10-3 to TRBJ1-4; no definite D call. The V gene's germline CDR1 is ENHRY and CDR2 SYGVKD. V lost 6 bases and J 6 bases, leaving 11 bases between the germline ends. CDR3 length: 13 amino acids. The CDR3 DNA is TGTGCCATCAGCCGCAGGCTTCATGAAAAACTGTTTTTT. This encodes CAISRRLHEKLFF.

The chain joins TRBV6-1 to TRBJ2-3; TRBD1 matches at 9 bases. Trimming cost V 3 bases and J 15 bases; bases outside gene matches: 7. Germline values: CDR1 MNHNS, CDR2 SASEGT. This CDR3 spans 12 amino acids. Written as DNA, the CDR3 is TGTGCCAGCAGTGACGGGACAGGGATGGGATATTTT. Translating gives CASSDGTGMGYF.

This CDR3 reads CATSDNTGVSGELFF. The CDR3 bases are TGTGCCACCAGTGATAATACAGGGGTGTCCGGGGAGCTGTTTTTT. V and J are TRBV24-1 and TRBJ2-2; TRBD1 matches 7 bases. The CDR3 totals 15 residues. V gave up 3 bases and J gave up 6 bases; unmatched junction bases: 6. Germline-derived CDR1 and CDR2 are KGHDR and SFDVKD.

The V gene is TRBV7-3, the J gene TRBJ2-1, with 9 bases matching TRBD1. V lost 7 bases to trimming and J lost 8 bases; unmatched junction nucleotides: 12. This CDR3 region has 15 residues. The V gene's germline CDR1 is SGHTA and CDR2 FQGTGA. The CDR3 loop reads CASTSLRDRVHEQFF. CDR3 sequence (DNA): TGTGCCAGCACCTCCCTCCGGGACAGGGTACATGAGCAGTTCTTC.

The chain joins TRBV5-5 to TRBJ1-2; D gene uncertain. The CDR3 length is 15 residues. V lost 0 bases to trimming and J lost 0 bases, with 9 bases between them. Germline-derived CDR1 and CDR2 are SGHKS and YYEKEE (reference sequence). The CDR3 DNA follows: TGTGCCAGCAGCTTGGGCCCCGGAGCTAACTATGGCTACACCTTC. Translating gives CASSLGPGANYGYTF.

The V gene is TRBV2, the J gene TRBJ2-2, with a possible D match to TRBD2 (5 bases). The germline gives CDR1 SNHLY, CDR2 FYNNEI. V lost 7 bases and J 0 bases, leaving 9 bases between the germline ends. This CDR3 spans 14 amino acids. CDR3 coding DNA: TGTGCCAGCACCCCGGGGTCGAACACCGGGGAGCTGTTTTTT. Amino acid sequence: CASTPGSNTGELFF.